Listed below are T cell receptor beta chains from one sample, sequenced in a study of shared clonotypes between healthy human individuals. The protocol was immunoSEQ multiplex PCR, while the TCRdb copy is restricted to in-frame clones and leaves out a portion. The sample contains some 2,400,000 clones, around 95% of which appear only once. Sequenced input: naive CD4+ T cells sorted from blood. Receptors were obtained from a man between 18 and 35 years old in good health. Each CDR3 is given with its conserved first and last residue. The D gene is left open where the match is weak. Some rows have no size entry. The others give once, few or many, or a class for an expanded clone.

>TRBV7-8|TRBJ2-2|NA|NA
CASSLAGGELFF
TGTGCCAGCAGCTTAGCAGGCGGGGAGCTGTTTTTT
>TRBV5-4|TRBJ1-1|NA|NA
CASSSPRQAYTEAFF
TGTGCCAGCAGCTCCCCGAGACAGGCCTACACTGAAGCTTTCTTT
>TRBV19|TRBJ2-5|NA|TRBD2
CASSPGLAGETQYF
TGTGCCAGTTCGCCGGGACTAGCGGGGGAGACCCAGTACTTC
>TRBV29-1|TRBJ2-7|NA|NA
CSVGGQGFYEQYF
TGCAGCGTTGGGGGGCAGGGATTCTACGAGCAGTACTTC
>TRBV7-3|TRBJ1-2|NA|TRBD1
CASSSGQGGGYTF
TGTGCCAGCAGCTCAGGACAGGGAGGAGGCTACACCTTC
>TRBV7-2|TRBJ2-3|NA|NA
CASSLIMGRTDTQYF
TGTGCCAGCAGCTTGATTATGGGTCGCACAGATACGCAGTATTTT
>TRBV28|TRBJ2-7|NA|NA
CASSDRYWEQYF
TGTGCCAGCAGTGACAGGTACTGGGAGCAGTACTTC
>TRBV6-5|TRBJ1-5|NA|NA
CASSYSSGSRQPQHF
TGTGCCAGCAGTTATTCAAGCGGCAGTCGACAGCCCCAGCATTTT
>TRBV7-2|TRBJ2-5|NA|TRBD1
CASRPGQFQETQYF
TGTGCCAGCAGACCGGGACAGTTCCAAGAGACCCAGTACTTC
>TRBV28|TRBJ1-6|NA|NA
CASSWASVRRRGNSPLHF
TGTGCCAGCAGTTGGGCGTCTGTTCGCCGCCGGGGTAATTCACCCCTCCACTTT
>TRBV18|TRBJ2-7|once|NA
CASSQSAYEQYF
TGTGCCAGCTCCCAGAGCGCTTACGAGCAGTACTTC
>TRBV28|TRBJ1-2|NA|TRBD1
CASSQYTGGAGYTF
TGTGCCAGCAGTCAATATACAGGGGGCGCGGGCTACACCTTC
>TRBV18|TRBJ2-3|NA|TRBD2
CASSPSGAGGADTQYF
TGTGCCAGCTCACCCTCTGGAGCGGGGGGCGCAGATACGCAGTATTTT
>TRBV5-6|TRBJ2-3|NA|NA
CASSPSLGAGTTDTQYF
TGTGCCAGCAGCCCCTCCTTAGGGGCGGGGACCACAGATACGCAGTATTTT
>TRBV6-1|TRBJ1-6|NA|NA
CASREQDGNSPLHF
TGTGCCAGCAGAGAACAAGACGGAAATTCACCCCTCCACTTT
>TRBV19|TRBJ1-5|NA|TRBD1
CASSIRTGGQPQHF
TGTGCCAGTAGTATCAGAACAGGGGGACAGCCCCAGCATTTT
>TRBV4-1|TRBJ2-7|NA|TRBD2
CASSRGLAGSSSYEQYF
TGCGCCAGCAGCCGGGGACTAGCGGGGTCGAGCTCCTACGAGCAGTACTTC
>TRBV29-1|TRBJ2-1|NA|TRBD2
CSAEAGGRSYNEQFF
TGCAGCGCTGAAGCGGGGGGCCGCTCCTACAATGAGCAGTTCTTC
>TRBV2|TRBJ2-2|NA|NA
CASRGRTGELFF
TGTGCCAGCAGAGGGCGCACCGGGGAGCTGTTTTTT
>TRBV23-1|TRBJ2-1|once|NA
CASSQSVLTESSYNEQFF
TGCGCCAGCAGTCAATCAGTTTTGACGGAGTCATCCTACAATGAGCAGTTCTTC
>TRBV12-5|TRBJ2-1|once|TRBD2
CASGPLAVSSYNEQFF
TGTGCTAGTGGTCCACTAGCGGTCAGCTCCTACAATGAGCAGTTCTTC
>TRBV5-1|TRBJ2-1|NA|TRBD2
CASSPRPSGGDNEQFF
TGCGCCAGCAGCCCCCGCCCTAGCGGGGGGGACAATGAGCAGTTCTTC
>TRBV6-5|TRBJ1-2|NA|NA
CASSYGGTSGANGYTF
TGTGCCAGCAGTTACGGAGGGACGTCGGGGGCCAACGGCTACACCTTC
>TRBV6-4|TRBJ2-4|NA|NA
CASSAGVGNIQYF
TGTGCCAGCAGTGCGGGGGTCGGAAACATTCAGTACTTC
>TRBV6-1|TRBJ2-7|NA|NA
CASTVDPWREQYF
TGTGCCAGCACGGTGGACCCTTGGCGGGAGCAGTACTTC
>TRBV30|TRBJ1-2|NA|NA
CAWTPGARGYGYTF
TGTGCCTGGACCCCTGGGGCCCGGGGCTATGGCTACACCTTC
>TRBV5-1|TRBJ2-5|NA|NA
CASTTLGRDGGAQYF
TGCGCCAGCACCACTTTAGGCCGGGATGGTGGGGCCCAGTACTTC
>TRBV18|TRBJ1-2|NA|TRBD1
CASSLYPGTGVFGYTF
TGTGCCAGCTCACTCTACCCCGGGACAGGGGTTTTTGGCTACACCTTC
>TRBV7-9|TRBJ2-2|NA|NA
CASWSSRLTGELFF
TGTGCCAGCTGGAGCTCGCGCCTCACCGGGGAGCTGTTTTTT
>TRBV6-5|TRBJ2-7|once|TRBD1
CASSYGGTGVTYEQYF
TGTGCCAGCAGTTACGGGGGGACAGGCGTGACCTACGAGCAGTACTTC
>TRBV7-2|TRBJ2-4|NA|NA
CASSPGGVAKNIQYF
TGTGCCAGCAGCCCGGGTGGGGTGGCCAAAAACATTCAGTACTTC
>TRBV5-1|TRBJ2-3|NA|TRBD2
CASSLGGLAGGNTQYF
TGCGCCAGCAGCTTGGGGGGTCTAGCGGGCGGAAATACGCAGTATTTT
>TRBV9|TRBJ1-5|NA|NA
CASNSDGDSNQPQHF
TGTGCCAGCAATTCAGATGGGGATAGCAATCAGCCCCAGCATTTT
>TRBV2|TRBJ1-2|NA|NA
CASSSRENYGYTF
TGTGCCAGCAGTTCCAGGGAGAACTATGGCTACACCTTC
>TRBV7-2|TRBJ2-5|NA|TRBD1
CASSPLDRGQETQYF
TGTGCCAGCAGTCCCCTGGACAGGGGGCAAGAGACCCAGTACTTC
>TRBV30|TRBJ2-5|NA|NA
CAWSPRLVQETQYF
TGTGCCTGGAGTCCCCGCCTAGTCCAAGAGACCCAGTACTTC
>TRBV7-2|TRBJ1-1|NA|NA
CASSFIGNTEAFF
TGTGCCAGCAGCTTTATAGGGAACACTGAAGCTTTCTTT
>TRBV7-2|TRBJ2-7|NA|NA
CASSFKIGGLPSYEQYF
TGTGCCAGCAGCTTTAAGATCGGAGGGCTTCCCTCCTACGAGCAGTACTTC
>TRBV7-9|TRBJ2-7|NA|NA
CASNDPQGPTYEQYF
TGTGCCAGCAACGACCCACAGGGACCCACCTACGAGCAGTACTTC
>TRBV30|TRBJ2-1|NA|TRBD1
CAWTIQGTSYNEQFF
TGTGCCTGGACCATACAGGGGACCTCCTACAATGAGCAGTTCTTC
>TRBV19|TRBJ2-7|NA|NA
CASSIASPYEQYF
TGTGCCAGTAGTATCGCGTCCCCCTACGAGCAGTACTTC
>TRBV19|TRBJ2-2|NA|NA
CASTSGLTGELFF
TGTGCCAGTACATCGGGCCTTACCGGGGAGCTGTTTTTT
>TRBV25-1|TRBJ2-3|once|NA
CASSESRTNRQYF
TGTGCCAGCAGTGAATCAAGGACAAACCGGCAGTATTTT
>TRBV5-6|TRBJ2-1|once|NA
CASSLKYNEQFF
TGTGCCAGCAGCTTGAAATACAATGAGCAGTTCTTC
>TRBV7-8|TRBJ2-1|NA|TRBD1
CASSLASPGQGARNEQFF
TGTGCCAGCAGCTTAGCGTCGCCGGGACAGGGGGCGAGGAATGAGCAGTTCTTC
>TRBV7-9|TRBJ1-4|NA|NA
CASSSPDPGEKLFF
TGTGCCAGCAGCTCCCCGGACCCGGGGGAAAAACTGTTTTTT
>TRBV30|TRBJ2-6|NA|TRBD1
CAWTRGGSGANVLTF
TGTGCCTGGACACGAGGGGGCTCCGGGGCCAACGTCCTGACTTTC